Following are 12 T cell receptor beta chains from one sample sequenced in a study of T cells in localized non-small cell lung cancer. Repertoires were generated with immunoSEQ multiplex PCR, while TCRdb's copy carries only in-frame clones and drops some. The sample shows 20,000 to 25,000 clones, around 86% of them seen only once. The sample here was peripheral blood, taken before any cancer treatment. These receptors were collected from a man between 40 and 70 years old with stage I squamous cell lung carcinoma.

The rearrangement joins TRBV5-4 to TRBJ2-7; D could derive from TRBD1 or TRBD2 (6 bases each). Per germline, CDR1 SGHNT and CDR2 YYREEE (reference sequence). V lost 0 bases to trimming and J lost 4 bases, with 14 bases between them. This CDR3 has 15 residues. DNA of the CDR3: TGTGCCAGCAGCTTGGACATCGGGGGCTTGTACGAGCAGTACTTC. Translating gives CASSLDIGGLYEQYF.

V usage is TRBV7-9 and J usage is TRBJ2-7; perhaps D is TRBD1 or TRBD2 (7 bases each). This CDR3 has 15 residues. Germline assignment: CDR1 SEHNR and CDR2 FQNEAQ (reference sequence). Trimming removed 5 bases from V and 1 base from J, with 15 bases in between. The chain's CDR3 is CASSPQGGVSYEQYF. DNA for the CDR3: TGTGCCAGCAGCCCGCAGGGGGGGGTGTCCTACGAGCAGTACTTC.

This sequence joins TRBV4-2 and TRBJ1-6, with D possibly being TRBD1 (6 bases). V shed 0 bases and J shed 6 bases, with 9 bases lying between them. The CDR3 contains 15 residues. Germline values: CDR1 LGHNA, CDR2 YNFKEQ. The CDR3 DNA is TGTGCCAGCAGCCAAGATAGACAGGTTAATTCACCCCTCCACTTT. Translating it yields CASSQDRQVNSPLHF.

The chain recombines TRBV30 with TRBJ1-2; D is ambiguous. Germline values: CDR1 GTSNPN, CDR2 SVGIG (reference sequence). Trimming cost V 4 bases and J 8 bases, with 14 bases left between them. The CDR3 totals 12 residues. CDR3 in amino acids: CAWMAGHGGYTF. The CDR3 DNA reads TGTGCCTGGATGGCCGGCCACGGCGGCTACACCTTC.

The chain carries TRBV6-6 and TRBJ2-1, with 7 bases fitting TRBD1. This CDR3 comprises 15 residues. Germline V gene lookup returns CDR1 MNHNY and CDR2 SVGAGI (reference sequence). J lost 4 bases, V lost 6 bases, and 9 bases had no gene match. CDR3 in DNA: TGTGCCAGCAGGCCCGGACAGGAAGATTACAATGAGCAGTTCTTC. It codes for CASRPGQEDYNEQFF.

This chain's CDR3 is CASSETGTAPLEQYF. The CDR3 coding sequence is TGTGCCAGCAGCGAAACCGGGACAGCCCCGTTGGAGCAGTACTTC. V is TRBV7-9 and J is TRBJ2-7; 7 bases map to TRBD1. V trimming: 5 bases; J trimming: 7 bases; junction bases outside the gene matches: 14. The germline V gene has CDR1 SEHNR and CDR2 FQNEAQ (reference sequence). The CDR3 runs 15 residues.

This clone was seen once. V gene TRBV5-1 combines with J gene TRBJ1-4; TRBD1 matches at 8 bases. CDR3 length: 14 residues. CDR1 and CDR2 (germline): SGHRS, YFSETQ. Germline trimming cut 5 bases from V and 2 bases from J; bases unmatched to any gene: 2. The CDR3 loop is CASRAGGTNEKLFF. DNA of the CDR3: TGCGCCAGCAGGGCAGGGGGCACTAATGAAAAACTGTTTTTT.

Only a few counts were recorded for this clone. The chain has TRBV6-1 and TRBJ1-6; D is undetermined. This CDR3 spans 14 amino acids. CDR1 and CDR2 (germline): MNHNS, SASEGT. The ends were cut back, 4 bases at V and 5 bases at J, with 9 bases in the middle. CDR3 in amino acids: CASSAVRDNSPLHF. CDR3 nucleotide sequence: TGTGCCAGCAGTGCCGTCAGAGATAATTCACCCCTCCACTTT.

The chain employs TRBV2 and TRBJ2-5; D possibly corresponds to TRBD1 (5 bases). The J call may be in error: the DNA end matches TRBJ2-7 better. This CDR3 comprises 14 residues. Germline values: CDR1 SNHLY, CDR2 FYNNEI. Here the CDR3 DNA reads TGTGCCAGCAGTGAAATTTTTCAGGGCAACGAGCAGTACTTC. Its translation is CASSEIFQGNEQYF.

The chain is built from TRBV27 and TRBJ2-7, with 9 bases aligning to TRBD1. Germline V gene lookup returns CDR1 MNHEY and CDR2 SMNVEV (reference sequence). With 10 bases clipped from V and 5 bases from J, the junction kept 9 bases outside the gene matches. CDR3 length: 13 amino acids. In DNA form, the CDR3 reads TGTGCCACCGGACAGGGGATAGCGAACGAGCAGTACTTC. Residues: CATGQGIANEQYF.

V and J are TRBV19 and TRBJ2-7, with 8 nucleotides matching TRBD2. The CDR3 is 15 residues long. Germline V lookup: CDR1 LNHDA, CDR2 SQIVND (reference sequence). Trimming took 3 bases from V and 1 from J; bases not matched to a gene: 5. CDR3 amino acids: CASSIMSGGSYEQYF. CDR3 bases: TGTGCCAGTAGTATTATGTCGGGGGGGTCCTACGAGCAGTACTTC.

The V and J genes are TRBV28 and TRBJ2-7, with D possibly TRBD2 on 7 matching bases. Trimming pared 7 bases from V and 6 bases from J, leaving 19 bases between. This CDR3 is 14 amino acids long. CDR1 is MDHEN, CDR2 SYDVKM, per germline. The CDR3: CASKGGEVFSEQYF. CDR3 nucleotide sequence: TGTGCCAGCAAAGGGGGGGAGGTTTTCTCCGAGCAGTACTTC.